This TCR beta chain was obtained from a study of molecular identifiers for immune sequencing clone quantification. About the study: In replicates, RNA from around 20,000 or 100,000 naive CD8 cells was divided five ways and four parts were sequenced.

The germline V gene encodes CDR1 LGHNA and CDR2 YSLEER. This CDR3 spans 15 amino acids. V shed 4 bases and J 4 bases; nucleotides not matched to a gene: 7. This clonotype was detected ten times or more. TCRdb re-analysed the PCR reads in MiXCR, keeping a single row per CDR3 protein. The profile shows approximately 550,000 distinct CDR3 sequences, around a fifth of them singletons. The genes are TRBV4-3 and TRBJ2-3; TRBD2 aligns across 8 bases. Sequencing used naive CD8+ T cells from blood, with Jurkat cell RNA spiked in. Subset of the sample: FACS-sorted CD8+CD4-CCR7+CD45RA+ naive T cells. This sequence was found in a human donor in good health. Some libraries in this study had Jurkat cell RNA spiked in. Here the CDR3 DNA reads TGCGCCAGCAGCCCCAAGCGGGGGAGGGCAGATACGCAGTATTTT. Amino acids: CASSPKRGRADTQYF.